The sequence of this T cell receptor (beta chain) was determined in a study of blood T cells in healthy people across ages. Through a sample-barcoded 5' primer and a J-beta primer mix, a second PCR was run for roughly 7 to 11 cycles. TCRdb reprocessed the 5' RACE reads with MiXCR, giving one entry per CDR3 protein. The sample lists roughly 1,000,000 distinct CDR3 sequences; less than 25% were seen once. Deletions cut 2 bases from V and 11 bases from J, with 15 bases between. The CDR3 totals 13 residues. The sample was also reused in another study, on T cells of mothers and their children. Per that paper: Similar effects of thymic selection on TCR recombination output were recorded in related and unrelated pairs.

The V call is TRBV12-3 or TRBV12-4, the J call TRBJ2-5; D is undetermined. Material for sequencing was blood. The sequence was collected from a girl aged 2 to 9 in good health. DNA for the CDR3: TGTGCCAGCAGTTTACTCCGCCGGGTTGAGCAGTACTTC. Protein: CASSLLRRVEQYF.